The source of this T cell receptor (beta chain) is a study of shared clonotypes between healthy human individuals. On the study more broadly: Contributing individuals were two females and a few males aged 18 to 49.

Repertoires were generated with immunoSEQ multiplex PCR, while TCRdb's copy carries only in-frame clones and drops some. Of some 630,000 clones in the sample, approximately 96% were seen once. CD8 cells regarded as naive lacked CD45RO, were positively chosen for CCR7, and omitted terminally differentiated effector memory CD45RA+ cells. This clone was observed once. This receptor was obtained from a woman aged 25 to 45 in good health. The sequenced sample consisted of naive CD8+ T cells sorted from blood.

CDR3 coding DNA: TGTGCCACCAGCAGAAACCTTGGTGGGTCGGACACCATATATTTT. It yields the protein CATSRNLGGSDTIYF. This chain connects TRBV15 to TRBJ1-3; D remains ambiguous. Looked up from germline, CDR1 is LNHNV and CDR2 is YYDKDF (reference sequence). CDR3 length: 15 residues. V lost 2 bases to trimming and J lost 8 bases, with 16 bases between them.